This TCR beta chain was observed in a study of HIV-infected patients and healthy controls. No cell fractionation was done, so the repertoire covers all unsorted peripheral blood T cells. Alpha and beta constant-region primers primed reverse transcription of around 0.5 ug RNA. Each of the alpha and beta chains got its own library through chain-specific third strand synthesis with indices. A 5' RACE adapter with a random hexamer and the SP2 primer site was joined to cDNA. TCRdb re-derived calls from the 5' RACE reads in MiXCR, one entry per CDR3 protein. The data hold tens of thousands of distinct CDR3 sequences, with 8% to 10% observed a single time. V was shortened by 1 base and J by 4 bases, with 8 bases between the two germline ends. This CDR3 has 14 amino acids. Germline-derived CDR1 and CDR2 are KGHSH and LQKENI. This clonotype was recorded at least ten times. Its antigen is unknown. Study conclusions and caveats: MAIT alpha-chain CDR3s were frequent in healthy controls, depleted in HIV+.

This TCR came from an adult in good health. The chain combines TRBV18 with TRBJ1-5, with D hard to call. Specimen: blood. The DNA for the CDR3 is TGTGCCAGCTCACCACGCGGGGTTAATCAGCCCCAGCATTTT. This translates into CASSPRGVNQPQHF.